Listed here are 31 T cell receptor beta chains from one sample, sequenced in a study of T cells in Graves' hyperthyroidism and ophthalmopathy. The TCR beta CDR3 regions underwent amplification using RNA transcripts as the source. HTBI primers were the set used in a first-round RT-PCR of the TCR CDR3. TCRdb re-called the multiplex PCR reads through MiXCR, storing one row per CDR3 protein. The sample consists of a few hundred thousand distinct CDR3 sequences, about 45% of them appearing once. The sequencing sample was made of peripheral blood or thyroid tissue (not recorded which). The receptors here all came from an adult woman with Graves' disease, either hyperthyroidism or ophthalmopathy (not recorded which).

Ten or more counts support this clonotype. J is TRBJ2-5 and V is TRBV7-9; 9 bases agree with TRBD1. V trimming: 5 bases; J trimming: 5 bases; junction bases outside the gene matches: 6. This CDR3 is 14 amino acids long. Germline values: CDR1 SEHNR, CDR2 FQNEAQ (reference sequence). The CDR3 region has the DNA TGTGCCAGCAGCCAACAGGGGGCCAGGGAGACCCAGTACTTC. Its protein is CASSQQGARETQYF.

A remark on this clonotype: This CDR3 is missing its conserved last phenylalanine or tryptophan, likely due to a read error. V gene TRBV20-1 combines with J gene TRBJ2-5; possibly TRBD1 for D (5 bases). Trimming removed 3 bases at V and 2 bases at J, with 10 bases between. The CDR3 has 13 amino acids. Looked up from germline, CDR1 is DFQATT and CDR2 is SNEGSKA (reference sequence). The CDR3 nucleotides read TGCAGTGCTAGTGCGGCAGGGCAAGAGACCCAGTACCTC. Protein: CSASAAGQETQYL.

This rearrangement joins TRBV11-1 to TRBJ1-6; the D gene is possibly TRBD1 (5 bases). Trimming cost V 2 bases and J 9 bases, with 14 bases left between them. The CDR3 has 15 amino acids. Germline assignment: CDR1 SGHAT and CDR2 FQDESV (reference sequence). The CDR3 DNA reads TGTGCCAGCAGCTTAAGGGTAGGGGATCGTTCACCCCTCCACTTT. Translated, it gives CASSLRVGDRSPLHF.

As DNA, the CDR3 is TGTGCCATCAGAACAACAAACTATGGCTACACCTTC. Protein: CAIRTTNYGYTF. The chain is built from TRBV10-3 and TRBJ1-2, with no clear D. Looked up from germline, CDR1 is ENHRY and CDR2 is SYGVKD. V lost 6 bases to trimming and J lost 2 bases, with 7 bases between them. This CDR3 is built from 12 residues.

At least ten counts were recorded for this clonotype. CDR3 amino acids: CSARIREKLFF. The CDR3 nucleotides are TGCAGCGCCCGGATTCGGGAAAAACTGTTTTTT. The chain combines TRBV29-1 with TRBJ1-4; D unresolved. Trimming left V 7 bases short and J 8 bases short, with 11 bases between. This CDR3 contains 11 residues. Germline V CDR1 and CDR2: SQVTM, ANQGSEA.

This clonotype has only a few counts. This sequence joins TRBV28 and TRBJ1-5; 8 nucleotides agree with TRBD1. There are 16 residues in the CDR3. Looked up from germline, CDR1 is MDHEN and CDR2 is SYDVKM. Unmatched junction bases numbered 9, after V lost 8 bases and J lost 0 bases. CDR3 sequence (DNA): TGTGCCAGCGCAGTTGGGACAGGCTCTAGCAATCAGCCCCAGCATTTT. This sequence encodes CASAVGTGSSNQPQHF.

This chain's CDR3 is CASRPGLGEETQYF. The CDR3 DNA reads as TGTGCCAGCAGACCCGGCCTGGGGGAAGAGACCCAGTACTTC. The chain recombines TRBV2 with TRBJ2-5; D is possibly TRBD1 or TRBD2 (5 bases each). V was shortened by 6 bases and J by 3 bases, with 14 bases between the two germline ends. The CDR3 length is 14 residues. The germline gives CDR1 SNHLY, CDR2 FYNNEI.

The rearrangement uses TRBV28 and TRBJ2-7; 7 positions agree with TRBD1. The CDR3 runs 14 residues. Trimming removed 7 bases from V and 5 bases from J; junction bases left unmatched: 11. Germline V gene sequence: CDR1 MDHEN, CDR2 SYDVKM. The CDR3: CASNRDSSIHEQYF. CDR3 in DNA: TGTGCCAGCAATCGGGACAGCTCCATCCACGAGCAGTACTTC. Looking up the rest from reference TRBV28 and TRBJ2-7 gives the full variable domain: DVKVTQSSRYLVKRTGEKVFLECVQDMDHENMFWYRQDPGLGLRLIYFSYDVKMKEKGDIPEGYSVSREKKERFSLILESASTNQTSMYLCASNRDSSIHEQYFGPGTRLTVT.

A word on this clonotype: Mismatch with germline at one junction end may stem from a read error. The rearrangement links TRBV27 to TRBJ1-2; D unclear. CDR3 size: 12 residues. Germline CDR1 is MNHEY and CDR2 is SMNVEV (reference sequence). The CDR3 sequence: CASSLRNNGYTF. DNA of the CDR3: TGTGCCAGCAGTTTGAGGAATAATGGGTACACCTTC.

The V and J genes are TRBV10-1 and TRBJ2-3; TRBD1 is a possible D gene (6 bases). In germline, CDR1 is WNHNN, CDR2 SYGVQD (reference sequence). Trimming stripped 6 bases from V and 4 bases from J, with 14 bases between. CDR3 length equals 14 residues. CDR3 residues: CASSRDTAPDTQYF. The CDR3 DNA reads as TGCGCCAGCAGCCGGGACACCGCCCCAGATACGCAGTATTTT.

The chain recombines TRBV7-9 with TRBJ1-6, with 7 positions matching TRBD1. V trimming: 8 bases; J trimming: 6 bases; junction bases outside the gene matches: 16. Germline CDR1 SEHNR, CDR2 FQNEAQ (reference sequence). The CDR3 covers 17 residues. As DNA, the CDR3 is TGTGCCAGCCGGGACTCTGGGCAGGGGGGCCCTAATTCACCCCTCCACTTT. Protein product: CASRDSGQGGPNSPLHF.

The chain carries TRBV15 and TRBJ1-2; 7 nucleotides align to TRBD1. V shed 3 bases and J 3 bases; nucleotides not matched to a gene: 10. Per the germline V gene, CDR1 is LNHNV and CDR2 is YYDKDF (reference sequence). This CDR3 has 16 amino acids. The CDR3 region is CATSSLSGGWDYGYTF. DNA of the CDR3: TGTGCCACCAGCAGTCTTTCAGGGGGATGGGACTATGGCTACACCTTC.

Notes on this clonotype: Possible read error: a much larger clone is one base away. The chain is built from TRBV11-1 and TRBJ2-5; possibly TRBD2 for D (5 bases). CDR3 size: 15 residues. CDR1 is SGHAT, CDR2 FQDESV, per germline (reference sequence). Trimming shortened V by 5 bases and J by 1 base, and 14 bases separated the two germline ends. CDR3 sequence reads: CASSAAWRFQETQYF. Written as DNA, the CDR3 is TGTGCCAGCAGCGCCGCTTGGAGGTTCCAAGAGACCCAGTACTTC.

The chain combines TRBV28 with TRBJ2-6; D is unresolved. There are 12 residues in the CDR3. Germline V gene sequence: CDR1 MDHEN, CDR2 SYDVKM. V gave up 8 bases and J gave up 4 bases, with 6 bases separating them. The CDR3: CASAVGANVLTF. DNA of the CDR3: TGTGCCAGCGCCGTGGGGGCCAACGTCCTGACTTTC.

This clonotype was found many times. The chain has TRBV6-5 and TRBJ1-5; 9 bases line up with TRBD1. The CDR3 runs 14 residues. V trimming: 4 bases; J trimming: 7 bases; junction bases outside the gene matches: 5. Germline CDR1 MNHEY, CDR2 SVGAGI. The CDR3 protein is CASSLTGGRQPQHF. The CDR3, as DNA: TGTGCCAGCAGTTTGACAGGGGGACGGCAGCCCCAGCATTTT.

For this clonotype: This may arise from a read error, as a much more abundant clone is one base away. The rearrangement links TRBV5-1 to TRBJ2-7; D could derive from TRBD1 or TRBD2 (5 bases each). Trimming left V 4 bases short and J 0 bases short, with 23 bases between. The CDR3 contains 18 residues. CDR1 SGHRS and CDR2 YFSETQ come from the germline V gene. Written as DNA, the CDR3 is TGCGCCAGCAGCACCACCACGTCCGGGACCCAATTCTCCTACGAGCAGTACTTC. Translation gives CASSTTTSGTQFSYEQYF.

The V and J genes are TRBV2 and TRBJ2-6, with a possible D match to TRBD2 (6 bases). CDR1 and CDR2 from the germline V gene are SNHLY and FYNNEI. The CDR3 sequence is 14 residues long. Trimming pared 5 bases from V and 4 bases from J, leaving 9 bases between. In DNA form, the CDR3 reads TGTGCCAGCAGTCGGGAGACCGGGGCCAACGTCCTGACTTTC. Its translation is CASSRETGANVLTF.

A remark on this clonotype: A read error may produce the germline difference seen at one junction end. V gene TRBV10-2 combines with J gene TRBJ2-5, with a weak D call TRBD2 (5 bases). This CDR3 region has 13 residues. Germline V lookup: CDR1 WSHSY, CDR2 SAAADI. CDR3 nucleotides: TGTGCCAGCAGGATTCTAGCCGGGGAGACCCAGTACTTC. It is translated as CASRILAGETQYF.

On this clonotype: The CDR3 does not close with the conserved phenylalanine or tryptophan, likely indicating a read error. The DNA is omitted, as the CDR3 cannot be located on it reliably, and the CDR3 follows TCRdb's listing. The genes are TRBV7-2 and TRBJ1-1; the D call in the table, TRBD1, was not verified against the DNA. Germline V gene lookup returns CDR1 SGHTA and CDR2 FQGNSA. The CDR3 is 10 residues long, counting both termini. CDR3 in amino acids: CASSLGGQGM.

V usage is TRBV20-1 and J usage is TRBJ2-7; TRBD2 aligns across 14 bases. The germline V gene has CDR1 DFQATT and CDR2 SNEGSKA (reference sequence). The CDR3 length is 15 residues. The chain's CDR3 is CSVPGTSGRSYEQYF. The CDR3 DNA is TGCAGCGTCCCAGGGACTAGCGGGAGATCCTACGAGCAGTACTTC.

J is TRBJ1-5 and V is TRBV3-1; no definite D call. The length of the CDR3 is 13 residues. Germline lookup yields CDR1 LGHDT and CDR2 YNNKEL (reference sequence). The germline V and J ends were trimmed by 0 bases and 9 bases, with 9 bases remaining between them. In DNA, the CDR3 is TGTGCCAGCAGCCAAGATTCCGACGGGCCCCAGCATTTT. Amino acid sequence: CASSQDSDGPQHF. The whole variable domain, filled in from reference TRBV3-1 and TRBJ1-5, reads DTAVSQTPKYLVTQMGNDKSIKCEQNLGHDTMYWYKQDSKKFLKIMFSYNNKELIINETVPNRFSPKSPDKAHLNLHINSLELGDSAVYFCASSQDSDGPQHFGDGTRLSIL.

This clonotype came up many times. Here the CDR3 reads CASSPIVTTGSEQYF. Here the CDR3 DNA reads TGCGCCAGCAGCCCAATCGTCACGACTGGGAGCGAGCAGTACTTC. V and J are TRBV5-1 and TRBJ2-7; TRBD2 is a possible D gene (5 bases). Germline V gene sequence: CDR1 SGHRS, CDR2 YFSETQ. The V end lost 4 bases, the J end lost 6 bases, and 20 bases lay between the germline ends. The CDR3 runs to 15 residues.

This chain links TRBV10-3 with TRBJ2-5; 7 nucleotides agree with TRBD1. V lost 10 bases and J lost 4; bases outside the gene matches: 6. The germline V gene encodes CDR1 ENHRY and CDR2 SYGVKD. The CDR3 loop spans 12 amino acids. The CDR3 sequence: CATADRRETQYF. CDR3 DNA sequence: TGTGCCACTGCGGACAGGCGAGAGACCCAGTACTTC.

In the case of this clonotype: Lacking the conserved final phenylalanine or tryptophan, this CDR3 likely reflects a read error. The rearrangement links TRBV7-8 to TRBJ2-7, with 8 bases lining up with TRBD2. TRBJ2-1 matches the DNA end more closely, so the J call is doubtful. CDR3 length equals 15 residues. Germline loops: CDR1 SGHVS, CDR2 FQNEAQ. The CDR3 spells CASSPLAGIFNEQFL. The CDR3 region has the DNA TGTGCCAGCAGCCCCTTAGCGGGAATTTTCAATGAGCAGTTCCTC.

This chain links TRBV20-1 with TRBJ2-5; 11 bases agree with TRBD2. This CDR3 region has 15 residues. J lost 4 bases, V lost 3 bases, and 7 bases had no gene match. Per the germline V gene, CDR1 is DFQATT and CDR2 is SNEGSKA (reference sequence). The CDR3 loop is CSASTSGGWLETQYF. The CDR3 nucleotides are TGCAGTGCTAGTACTAGCGGGGGATGGCTAGAGACCCAGTACTTC.

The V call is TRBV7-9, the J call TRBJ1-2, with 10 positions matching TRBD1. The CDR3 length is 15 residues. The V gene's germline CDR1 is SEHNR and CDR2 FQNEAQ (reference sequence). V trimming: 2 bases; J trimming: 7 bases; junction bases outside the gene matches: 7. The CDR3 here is CASSLMGQGTGGYTF. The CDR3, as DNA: TGTGCCAGCAGCTTAATGGGACAGGGGACGGGTGGCTACACCTTC.

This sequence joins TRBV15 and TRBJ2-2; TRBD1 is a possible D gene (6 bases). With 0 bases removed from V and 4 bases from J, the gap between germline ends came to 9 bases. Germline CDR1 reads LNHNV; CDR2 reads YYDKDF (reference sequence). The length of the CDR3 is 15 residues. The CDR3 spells CATSRDTGITGELFF. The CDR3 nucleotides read TGTGCCACCAGCAGAGATACAGGGATCACCGGGGAGCTGTTTTTT.

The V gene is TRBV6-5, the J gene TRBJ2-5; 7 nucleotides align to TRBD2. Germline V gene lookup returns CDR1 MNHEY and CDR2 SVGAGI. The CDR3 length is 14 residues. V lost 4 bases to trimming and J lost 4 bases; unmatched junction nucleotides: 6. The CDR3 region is CASSSRTSGETQYF. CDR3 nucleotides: TGTGCCAGCAGTTCGAGGACTAGTGGAGAGACCCAGTACTTC.

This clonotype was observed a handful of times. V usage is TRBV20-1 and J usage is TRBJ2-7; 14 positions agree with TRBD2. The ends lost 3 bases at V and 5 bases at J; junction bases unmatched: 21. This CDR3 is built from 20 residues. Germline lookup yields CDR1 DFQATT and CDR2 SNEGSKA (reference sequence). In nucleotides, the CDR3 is TGCAGTGCTAGCGCGGGCCCCTCCGGGACTAGCGGGAGACAGGGCCACGAGCAGTACTTC. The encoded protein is CSASAGPSGTSGRQGHEQYF.

This CDR3 reads CRASGRTEAFF. The CDR3 DNA sequence: TGCCGGGCCTCTGGGAGGACTGAAGCTTTCTTT. J is TRBJ1-1 and V is TRBV20-1; D is undetermined. CDR3 length equals 11 residues. CDR1 is DFQATT and CDR2 is SNEGSKA in the germline V gene (reference sequence).

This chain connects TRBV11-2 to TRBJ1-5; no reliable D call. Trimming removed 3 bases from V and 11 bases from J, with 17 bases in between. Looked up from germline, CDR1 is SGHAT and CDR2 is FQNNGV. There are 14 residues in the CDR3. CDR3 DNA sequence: TGTGCCAGCAGCTTGTGGGTAGCGGTGGGGACCCAGCATTTT. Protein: CASSLWVAVGTQHF.